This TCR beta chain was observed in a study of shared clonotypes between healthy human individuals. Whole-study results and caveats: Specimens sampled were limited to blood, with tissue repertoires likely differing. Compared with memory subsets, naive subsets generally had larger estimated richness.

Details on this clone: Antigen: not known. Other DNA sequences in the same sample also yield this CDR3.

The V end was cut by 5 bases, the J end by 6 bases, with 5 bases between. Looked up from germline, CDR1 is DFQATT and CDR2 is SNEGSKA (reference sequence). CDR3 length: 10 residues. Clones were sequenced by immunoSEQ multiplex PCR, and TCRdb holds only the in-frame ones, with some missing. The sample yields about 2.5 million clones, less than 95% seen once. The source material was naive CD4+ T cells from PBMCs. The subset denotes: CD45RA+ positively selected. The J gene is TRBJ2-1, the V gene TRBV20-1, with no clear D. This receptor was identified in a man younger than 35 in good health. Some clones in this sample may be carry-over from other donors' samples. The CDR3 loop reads CSAPINEQFF. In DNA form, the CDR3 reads TGCAGTGCTCCCATCAATGAGCAGTTCTTC.